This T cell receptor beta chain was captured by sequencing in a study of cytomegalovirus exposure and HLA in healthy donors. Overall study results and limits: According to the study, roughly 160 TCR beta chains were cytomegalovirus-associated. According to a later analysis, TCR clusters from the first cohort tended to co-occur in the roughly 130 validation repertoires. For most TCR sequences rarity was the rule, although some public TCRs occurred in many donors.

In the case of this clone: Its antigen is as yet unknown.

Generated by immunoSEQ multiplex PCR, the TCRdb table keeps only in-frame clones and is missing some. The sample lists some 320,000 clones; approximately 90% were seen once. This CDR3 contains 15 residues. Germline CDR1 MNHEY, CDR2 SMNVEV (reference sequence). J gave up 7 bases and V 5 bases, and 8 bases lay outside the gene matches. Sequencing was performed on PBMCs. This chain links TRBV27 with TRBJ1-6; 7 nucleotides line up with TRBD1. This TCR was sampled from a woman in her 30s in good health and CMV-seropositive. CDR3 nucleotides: TGTGCCAGCAGTGGGGGACAGCGGATCAATTCACCCCTCCACTTT. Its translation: CASSGGQRINSPLHF.